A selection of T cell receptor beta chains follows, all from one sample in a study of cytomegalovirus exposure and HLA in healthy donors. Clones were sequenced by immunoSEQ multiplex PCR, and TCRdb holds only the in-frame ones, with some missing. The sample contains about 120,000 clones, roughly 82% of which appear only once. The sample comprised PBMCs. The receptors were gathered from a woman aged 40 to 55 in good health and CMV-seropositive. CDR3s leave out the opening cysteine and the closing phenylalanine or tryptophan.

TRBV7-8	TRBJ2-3	ASSRDRGDTQY
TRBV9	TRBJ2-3	ASSVAQQADTQY
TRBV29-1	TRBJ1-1	SVGGSGNEAF
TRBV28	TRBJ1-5	ASGALSNQPQH
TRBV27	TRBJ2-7	ASSLSAGSYEQY
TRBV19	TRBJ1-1	ASSYRGPRAF
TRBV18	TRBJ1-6	ASSRPGADNSPLH
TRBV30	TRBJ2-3	AWSADRGSTDTQY
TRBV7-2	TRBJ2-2	ASSLVIGGTGELF
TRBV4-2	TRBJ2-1	ASSQRRGGRGEQF
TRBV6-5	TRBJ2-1	ASSSTGGTSYNEQF
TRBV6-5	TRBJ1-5	ASSYSTGGGQPQH
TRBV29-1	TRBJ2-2	SVEAGGPGELF
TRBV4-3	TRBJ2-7	ASSQGRVSYEQY
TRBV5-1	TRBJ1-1	ASSIDSGPGDTEAF
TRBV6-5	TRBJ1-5	ASSYSAYSNQPQH
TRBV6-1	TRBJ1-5	ATHTRQGAAQPQH
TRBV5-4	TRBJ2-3	ASSVRLAGVTDTQY
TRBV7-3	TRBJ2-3	ASSRDRGTDTQY
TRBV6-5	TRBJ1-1	ASKVQANTEAF
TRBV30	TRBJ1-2	AWSGVGGAGGYT
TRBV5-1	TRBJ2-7	ASSLAQALGPYEQY
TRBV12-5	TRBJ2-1	ASGLVLGGTRDNEQF
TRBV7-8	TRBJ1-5	ASSESRQVTQPQH
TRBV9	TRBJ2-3	ASSPEGLAGVTDTQY
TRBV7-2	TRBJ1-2	ASSLGAGYGYT
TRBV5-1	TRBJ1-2	ASTPAPGTGSYT
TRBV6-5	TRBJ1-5	ASQAGGLGQPQH
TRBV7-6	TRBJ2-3	ASSLTSVSTDTQY
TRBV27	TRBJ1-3	ASSPGTGGSGNTIY
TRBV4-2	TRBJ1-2	ASSQELRETNYGYT
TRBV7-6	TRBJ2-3	ASSLPTSADTQY
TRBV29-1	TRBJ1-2	SVGQGDYGYT
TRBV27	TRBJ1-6	GSGPYNSPLH
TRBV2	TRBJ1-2	ASNFAVVSGYT
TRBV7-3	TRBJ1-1	ASSLSGMGPGTEAF
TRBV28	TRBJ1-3	ASTWAGTGASGNTIY
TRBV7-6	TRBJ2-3	ASSLVPTGSTYPDTQY
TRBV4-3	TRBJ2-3	ASSLSGLATTDTQY
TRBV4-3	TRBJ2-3	ASSISSTDTQY
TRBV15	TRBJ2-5	ATSRDSSGQETQY
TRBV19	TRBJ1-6	ASSLQEESPLH
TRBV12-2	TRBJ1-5	ASRGTGTGPLGNQPQH
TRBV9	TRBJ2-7	ARLPIAGKRPEQY
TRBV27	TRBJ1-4	ASSLVAGGNEKLF
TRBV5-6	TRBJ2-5	ASSLKISLQETQY
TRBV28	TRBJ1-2	ASSLAGGRYGYT
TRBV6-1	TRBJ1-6	ANSLGQDNSPLH
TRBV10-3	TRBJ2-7	AISGTGTGAYEQY
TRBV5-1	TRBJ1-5	ASSFTGNQPQH